This T cell receptor (beta chain) was retrieved from a study of blood T cell repertoires in COVID-19. As for the study in general: PBMCs, B-cell-depleted T cells, or T cells were the source of the cDNA or gDNA that made up the material.

The data were produced by immunoSEQ multiplex PCR, yet TCRdb's version contains in-frame clones alone and is incomplete. Of some 520,000 clones listed, roughly 89% are singletons. Patients from Seattle were sampled longitudinally, starting during active infection. This receptor was identified in a man in his late teens or twenties with COVID-19, enrolled during active disease. Sequencing input: peripheral blood.

The CDR3 region is CASRKQGSETQYF. In DNA form, the CDR3 reads TGTGCCAGCAGGAAGCAGGGGTCAGAGACCCAGTACTTC. The chain combines TRBV2 with TRBJ2-5; perhaps TRBD1 as D (6 bases). CDR1 and CDR2 (germline): SNHLY, FYNNEI. This CDR3 contains 13 residues. Deletions cut 6 bases from V and 4 bases from J, with 12 bases between.